Shown below are 5 T cell receptor beta chains from a single sample sequenced in a study of control samples from healthy donors and cancer patients. Profiling relied on immunoSEQ multiplex PCR, and the TCRdb table lists in-frame clones only, not all of them. Here the sample spans approximately 150,000 clones, about 91% being singletons. The sequencing input was blood. These receptors were collected from a man in his thirties or forties in good health.

The chain is built from TRBV6-5 and TRBJ2-7; possibly TRBD2 for D (6 bases). The CDR3 extends over 14 amino acids. Per the germline V gene, CDR1 is MNHEY and CDR2 is SVGAGI. V lost 0 bases and J 6 bases, leaving 12 bases between the germline ends. CDR3 coding DNA: TGTGCCAGCAGTTACTCGATGGCGGGAACCGAGCAGTACTTC. It specifies CASSYSMAGTEQYF.

This clone showed up just a few times. The chain recombines TRBV11-2 with TRBJ1-2; 8 bases match TRBD1. With 5 bases clipped from V and 7 bases from J, the junction kept 6 bases outside the gene matches. The germline gives CDR1 SGHAT, CDR2 FQNNGV. The CDR3 has 13 residues. The CDR3 DNA follows: TGTGCCAGCAGCCTCGACAGGGGCGGTGGCTACACCTTC. It codes for CASSLDRGGGYTF. The complete variable domain, with remaining parts taken from reference TRBV11-2 and TRBJ1-2, reads EAGVAQSPRYKIIEKRQSVAFWCNPISGHATLYWYQQILGQGPKLLIQFQNNGVVDDSQLPKDRFSAERLKGVDSTLKIQPAKLEDSAVYLCASSLDRGGGYTFGSGTRLTVV.

The chain recombines TRBV30 with TRBJ1-5; D is unresolved. The CDR3 sequence is 12 residues long. The germline V gene encodes CDR1 GTSNPN and CDR2 SVGIG (reference sequence). Trimming took off 2 bases at V and 0 bases at J, with 2 bases between the two ends. CDR3 DNA: TGTGCCTGGAGTAGTAGCAATCAGCCCCAGCATTTT. It codes for CAWSSSNQPQHF. Looking up the rest from reference TRBV30 and TRBJ1-5 gives the full variable domain: SQTIHQWPATLVQPVGSPLSLECTVEGTSNPNLYWYRQAAGRGLQLLFYSVGIGQISSEVPQNLSASRPQDRQFILSSKKLLLSDSGFYLCAWSSSNQPQHFGDGTRLSIL.

CDR3 in amino acids: CASGLEVGGYTF. In DNA, the CDR3 is TGTGCTAGTGGTTTAGAGGTAGGAGGCTACACCTTC. The chain uses TRBV12-5 and TRBJ1-2; D not resolved. V was cut by 3 bases and J by 8 bases, with 10 bases left in between. Germline loops: CDR1 LGHNT, CDR2 FRNRAP. The CDR3 covers 12 residues.

The sample holds one count of this clone. The rearrangement uses TRBV5-5 and TRBJ1-1; no firm D call. The V gene's germline CDR1 is SGHKS and CDR2 YYEKEE (reference sequence). The V end was cut by 0 bases, the J end by 0 bases, with 6 bases between. This CDR3 has 14 amino acids. The CDR3: CASSLVVMNTEAFF. The CDR3 DNA follows: TGTGCCAGCAGCTTGGTTGTTATGAACACTGAAGCTTTCTTT. The variable domain in full, with the rest retrieved from reference TRBV5-5 and TRBJ1-1, is DAGVTQSPTHLIKTRGQQVTLRCSPISGHKSVSWYQQVLGQGPQFIFQYYEKEERGRGNFPDRFSARQFPNYSSELNVNALLLGDSALYLCASSLVVMNTEAFFGQGTRLTVV.